The entry that follows covers one T cell receptor (beta chain) sequence. The sample contains more than one DNA sequence encoding this CDR3. In the original workflow: Estimation of nucleated cell counts was performed using reference gene primer amplification. Libraries were prepared by immunoSEQ multiplex PCR; TCRdb keeps only in-frame clonotypes and omits some of them. The DNA was the basis for D and trimming; V, J and clone size are from that table. The table lists some 120,000 clones, around 89% of them singletons, with around 7.3% in the top ten. This record belongs to a study of blood T cell repertoires in COVID-19. Looking at the study overall: COVID-19 samples, acute and convalescent, were from the United States, Italy and Spain. The cDNA or gDNA used as material had been derived from T cells, B-cell-depleted T cells, or PBMCs.

Deletions cut 4 bases from V and 2 bases from J, with 6 bases between. Germline-derived CDR1 and CDR2 are SNHLY and FYNNEI. CDR3 length equals 12 residues. The sample was peripheral blood. The chain couples TRBV2 to TRBJ2-7; the D gene is possibly TRBD2 (5 bases). The clonotype comes from a man between 45 and 60 years old with acute or convalescent COVID-19. The CDR3 nucleotides are TGTGCCAGCAGTGCGGGGACCTACGAGCAGTACTTC. Its translation is CASSAGTYEQYF.